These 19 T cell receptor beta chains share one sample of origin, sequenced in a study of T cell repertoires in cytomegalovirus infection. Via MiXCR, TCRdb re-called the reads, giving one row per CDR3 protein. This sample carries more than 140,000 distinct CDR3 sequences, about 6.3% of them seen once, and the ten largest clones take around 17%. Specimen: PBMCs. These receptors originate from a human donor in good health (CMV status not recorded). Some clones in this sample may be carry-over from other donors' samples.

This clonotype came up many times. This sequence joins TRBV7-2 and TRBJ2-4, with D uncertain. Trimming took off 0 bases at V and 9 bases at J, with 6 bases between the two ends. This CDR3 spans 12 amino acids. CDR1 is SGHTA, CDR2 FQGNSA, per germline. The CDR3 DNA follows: TGTGCCAGCAGCTTAGCCAGTAGCATTCAGTACTTC. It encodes CASSLASSIQYF.

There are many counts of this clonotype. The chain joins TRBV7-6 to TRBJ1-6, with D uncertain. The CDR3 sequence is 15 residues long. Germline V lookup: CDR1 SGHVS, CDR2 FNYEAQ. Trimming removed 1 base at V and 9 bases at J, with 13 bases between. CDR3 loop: CASSLGRTLSSPLHF. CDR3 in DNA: TGTGCCAGCAGCTTAGGGAGGACCCTCAGTTCACCCCTCCACTTT.

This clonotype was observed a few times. CDR3 in DNA: TGCAGTGCTAGAGTTGCCGGGGGTAACACTGAAGCTTTCTTT. This codes for CSARVAGGNTEAFF. The chain joins TRBV20-1 to TRBJ1-1, with D possibly matching TRBD1 (5 bases). Trimming left V 1 base short and J 2 bases short, with 11 bases between. The length of the CDR3 is 14 residues. CDR1 DFQATT and CDR2 SNEGSKA come from the germline V gene (reference sequence).

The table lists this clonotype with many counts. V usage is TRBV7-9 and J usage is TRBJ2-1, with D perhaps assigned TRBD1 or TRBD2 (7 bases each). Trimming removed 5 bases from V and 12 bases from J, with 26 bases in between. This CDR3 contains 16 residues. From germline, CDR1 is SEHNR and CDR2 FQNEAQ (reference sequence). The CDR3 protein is CASSREGQSPSSVQFF. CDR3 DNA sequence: TGTGCCAGCAGCAGGGAGGGACAGTCCCCGTCTAGTGTGCAGTTCTTC.

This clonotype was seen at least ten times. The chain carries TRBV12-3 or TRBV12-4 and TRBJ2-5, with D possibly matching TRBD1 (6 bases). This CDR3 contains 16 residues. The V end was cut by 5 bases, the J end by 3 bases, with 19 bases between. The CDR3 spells CASSLPGHRLEETQYF. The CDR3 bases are TGTGCCAGCAGTCTCCCGGGACATCGGTTGGAAGAGACCCAGTACTTC.

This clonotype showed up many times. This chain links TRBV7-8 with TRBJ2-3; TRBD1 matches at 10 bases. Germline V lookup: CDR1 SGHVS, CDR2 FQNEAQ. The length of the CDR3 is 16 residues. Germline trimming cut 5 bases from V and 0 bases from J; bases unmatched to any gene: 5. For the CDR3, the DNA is TGTGCCAGCAGCAAAAGACAGGGGGCGAGCACAGATACGCAGTATTTT. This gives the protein CASSKRQGASTDTQYF.

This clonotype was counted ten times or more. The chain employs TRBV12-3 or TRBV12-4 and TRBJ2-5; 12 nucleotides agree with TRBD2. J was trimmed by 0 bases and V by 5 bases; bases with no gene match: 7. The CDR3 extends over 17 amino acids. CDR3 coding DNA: TGTGCCAGCAGTCAACTAGCGGGGGGTCCCTACCAAGAGACCCAGTACTTC. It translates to CASSQLAGGPYQETQYF.

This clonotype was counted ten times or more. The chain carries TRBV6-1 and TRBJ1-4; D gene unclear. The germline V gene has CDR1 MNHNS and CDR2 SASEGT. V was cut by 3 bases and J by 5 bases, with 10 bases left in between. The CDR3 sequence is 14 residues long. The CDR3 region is CASSERHRNEKLFF. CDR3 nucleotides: TGTGCCAGCAGTGAGCGACACCGGAATGAAAAACTGTTTTTT.

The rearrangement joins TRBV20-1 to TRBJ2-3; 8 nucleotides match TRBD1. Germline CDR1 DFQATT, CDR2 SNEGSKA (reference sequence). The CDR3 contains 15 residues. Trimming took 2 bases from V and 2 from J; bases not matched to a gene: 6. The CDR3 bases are TGCAGTGCTAGACACTCGGGACAGGTCACAGATACGCAGTATTTT. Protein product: CSARHSGQVTDTQYF.

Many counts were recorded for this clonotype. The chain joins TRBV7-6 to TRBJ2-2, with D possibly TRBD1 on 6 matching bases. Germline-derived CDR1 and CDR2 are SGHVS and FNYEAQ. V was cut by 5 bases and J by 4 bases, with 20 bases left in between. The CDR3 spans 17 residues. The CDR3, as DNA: TGTGCCAGCAGCATAAGGGCGACAGGCATACTCACCGGGGAGCTGTTTTTT. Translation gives CASSIRATGILTGELFF. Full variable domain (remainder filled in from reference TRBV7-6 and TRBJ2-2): GAGVSQSPRYKVTKRGQDVALRCDPISGHVSLYWYRQALGQGPEFLTYFNYEAQQDKSGLPNDRFSAERPEGSISTLTIQRTEQRDSAMYRCASSIRATGILTGELFFGEGSRLTVL.

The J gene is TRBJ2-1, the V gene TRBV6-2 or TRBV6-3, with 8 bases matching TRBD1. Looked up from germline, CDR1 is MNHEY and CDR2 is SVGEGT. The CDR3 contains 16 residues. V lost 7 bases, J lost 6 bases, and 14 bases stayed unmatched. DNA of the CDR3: TGTGCCAGCATCCCTACTCGGCCCGGACAGGGCAATGAGCAGTTCTTC. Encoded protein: CASIPTRPGQGNEQFF.

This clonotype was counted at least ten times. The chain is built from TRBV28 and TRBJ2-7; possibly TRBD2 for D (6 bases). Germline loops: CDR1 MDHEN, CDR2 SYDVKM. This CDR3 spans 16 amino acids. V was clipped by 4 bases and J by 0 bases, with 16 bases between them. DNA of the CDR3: TGTGCCAGCAGTTCCCCGACTAGAAGTCTCTCCTACGAGCAGTACTTC. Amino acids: CASSSPTRSLSYEQYF.

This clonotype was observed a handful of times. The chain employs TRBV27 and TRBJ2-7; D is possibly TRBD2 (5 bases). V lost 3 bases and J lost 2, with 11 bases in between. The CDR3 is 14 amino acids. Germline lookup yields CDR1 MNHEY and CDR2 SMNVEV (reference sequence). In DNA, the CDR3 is TGTGCCAGCAGTTTGAGTCGGGGTCCCTACGAGCAGTACTTC. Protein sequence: CASSLSRGPYEQYF.

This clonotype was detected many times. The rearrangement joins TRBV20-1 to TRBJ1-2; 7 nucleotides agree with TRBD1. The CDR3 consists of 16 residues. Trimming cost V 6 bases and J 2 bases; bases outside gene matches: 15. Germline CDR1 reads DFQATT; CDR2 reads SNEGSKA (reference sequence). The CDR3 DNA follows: TGCAGTGCGATCCGGGACAGAGCCCTAATAAACTATGGCTACACCTTC. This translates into CSAIRDRALINYGYTF.

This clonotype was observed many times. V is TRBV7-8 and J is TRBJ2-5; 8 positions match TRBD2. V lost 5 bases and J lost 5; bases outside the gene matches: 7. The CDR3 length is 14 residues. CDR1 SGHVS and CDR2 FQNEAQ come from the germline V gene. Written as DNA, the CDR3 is TGTGCCAGCAGCCTATTCGGGGGGGATGAGACCCAGTACTTC. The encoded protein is CASSLFGGDETQYF.

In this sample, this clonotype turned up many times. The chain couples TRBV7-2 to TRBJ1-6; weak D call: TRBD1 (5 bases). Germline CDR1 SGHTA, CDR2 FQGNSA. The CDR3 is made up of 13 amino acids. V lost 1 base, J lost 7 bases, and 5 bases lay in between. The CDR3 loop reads CASSLDRNSPLHF. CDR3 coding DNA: TGTGCCAGCAGCTTAGACAGGAATTCACCCCTCCACTTT. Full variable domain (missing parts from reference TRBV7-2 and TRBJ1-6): GAGVSQSPSNKVTEKGKDVELRCDPISGHTALYWYRQSLGQGLEFLIYFQGNSAPDKSGLPSDRFSAERTGGSVSTLTIQRTQQEDSAVYLCASSLDRNSPLHFGNGTRLTVT.

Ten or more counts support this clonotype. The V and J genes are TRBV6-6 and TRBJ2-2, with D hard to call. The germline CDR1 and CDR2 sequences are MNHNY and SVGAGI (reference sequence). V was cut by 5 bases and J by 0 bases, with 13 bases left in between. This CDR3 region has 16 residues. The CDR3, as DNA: TGTGCCAGCAGTCCGAGGCCGGACCCGAACACCGGGGAGCTGTTTTTT. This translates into CASSPRPDPNTGELFF.

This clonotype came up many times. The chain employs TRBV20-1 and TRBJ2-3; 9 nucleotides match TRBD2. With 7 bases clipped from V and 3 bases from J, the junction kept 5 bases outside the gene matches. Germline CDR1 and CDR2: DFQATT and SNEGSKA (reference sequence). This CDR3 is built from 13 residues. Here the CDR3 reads CSVQSGGTDTQYF. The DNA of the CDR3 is TGCAGTGTTCAGAGCGGGGGGACAGATACGCAGTATTTT.

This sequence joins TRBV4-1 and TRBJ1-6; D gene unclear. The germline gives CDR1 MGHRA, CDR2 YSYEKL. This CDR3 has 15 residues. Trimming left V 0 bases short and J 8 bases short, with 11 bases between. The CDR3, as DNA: TGCGCCAGCAGCCAAGACCAGATCGGGCATTCACCCCTCCACTTT. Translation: CASSQDQIGHSPLHF.